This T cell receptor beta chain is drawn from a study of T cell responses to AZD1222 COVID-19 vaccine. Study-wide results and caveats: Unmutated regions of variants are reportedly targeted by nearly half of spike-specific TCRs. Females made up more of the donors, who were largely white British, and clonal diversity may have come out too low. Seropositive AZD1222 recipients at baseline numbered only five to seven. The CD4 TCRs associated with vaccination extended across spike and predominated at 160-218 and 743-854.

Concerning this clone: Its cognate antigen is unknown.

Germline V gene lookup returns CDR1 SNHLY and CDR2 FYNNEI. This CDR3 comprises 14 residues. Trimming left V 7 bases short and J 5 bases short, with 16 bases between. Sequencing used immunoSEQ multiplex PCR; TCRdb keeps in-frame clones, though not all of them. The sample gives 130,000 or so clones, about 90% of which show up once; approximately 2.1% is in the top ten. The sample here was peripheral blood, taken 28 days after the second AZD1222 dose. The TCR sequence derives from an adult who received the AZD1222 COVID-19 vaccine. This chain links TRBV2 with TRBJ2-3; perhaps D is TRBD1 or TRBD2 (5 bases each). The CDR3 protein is CASMEAGFRDTQYF. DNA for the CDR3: TGTGCCAGCATGGAGGCAGGGTTTAGAGATACGCAGTATTTT.